These 6 T cell receptor beta chains were sequenced from one sample in a study of blood T cell repertoires in COVID-19. TCRdb's copy holds only in-frame clones and misses some; the assay was immunoSEQ multiplex PCR. In the table there are around 200,000 clones, roughly 80% of which are singletons. Sequencing was performed on peripheral blood. The receptor source for this set is a woman between 50 and 59 years old with acute or convalescent COVID-19.

The J gene is TRBJ2-1, the V gene TRBV7-6; 7 bases line up with TRBD1. Per the germline V gene, CDR1 is SGHVS and CDR2 is FNYEAQ. Trimming cost V 3 bases and J 1 base; bases outside gene matches: 12. CDR3 size: 18 residues. The CDR3 reads CASSFPRGQRRSYNEQFF. In DNA form, the CDR3 reads TGTGCCAGCAGCTTCCCTCGGGGACAGAGGAGGTCCTACAATGAGCAGTTCTTC.

This chain connects TRBV7-6 to TRBJ1-4; D is uncertain. The ends were cut back, 1 base at V and 4 bases at J, with 10 bases in the middle. From germline, CDR1 is SGHVS and CDR2 FNYEAQ. The CDR3 length is 15 residues. CDR3 region: CASSLEPGFNEKLFF. The CDR3 DNA reads as TGTGCCAGCAGCTTAGAGCCGGGTTTTAATGAAAAACTGTTTTTT.

CDR3: CASSAPPARYNEQFF. CDR3 bases: TGTGCCAGCAGCGCCCCCCCGGCTAGGTACAATGAGCAGTTCTTC. This chain connects TRBV7-8 to TRBJ2-1; D is undetermined. The V gene's germline CDR1 is SGHVS and CDR2 FQNEAQ. Trimming took 5 bases from V and 4 from J, leaving 15 bases between them. The CDR3 loop spans 15 amino acids.

The chain carries TRBV28 and TRBJ2-3, with D perhaps matching TRBD1 (7 bases). From germline, CDR1 is MDHEN and CDR2 SYDVKM. This CDR3 contains 16 residues. Trimming left V 6 bases short and J 2 bases short, with 18 bases between. The CDR3 DNA reads TGTGCCAGCAGCAAACTTCAGGGGGGATCCACAGATACGCAGTATTTT. Protein product: CASSKLQGGSTDTQYF. The entire variable domain, with the rest obtained from reference TRBV28 and TRBJ2-3, is as follows: DVKVTQSSRYLVKRTGEKVFLECVQDMDHENMFWYRQDPGLGLRLIYFSYDVKMKEKGDIPEGYSVSREKKERFSLILESASTNQTSMYLCASSKLQGGSTDTQYFGPGTRLTVL.

CDR3 protein: CASRPDSASNYGYTF. CDR3 DNA sequence: TGTGCCAGCAGGCCAGACTCGGCCTCTAACTATGGCTACACCTTC. V is TRBV2 and J is TRBJ1-2; D is uncertain. The ends were cut back, 6 bases at V and 0 bases at J, with 14 bases in the middle. The CDR3 extends over 15 amino acids. Germline V gene lookup returns CDR1 SNHLY and CDR2 FYNNEI.

The chain recombines TRBV3-1 (or the pseudogene TRBV3-2) with TRBJ1-2, with 9 bases matching TRBD1. Germline V gene sequence: CDR1 LGHDT, CDR2 YNNKEL (reference sequence). The trim removed 2 bases at V and 8 bases at J, leaving 9 bases unmatched. This CDR3 comprises 15 residues. The CDR3 here is CASSQTDRGMAGYTF. CDR3 DNA sequence: TGTGCCAGCAGCCAAACGGACAGGGGTATGGCGGGCTACACCTTC.